Reported below is one T cell receptor (beta chain). The data were taken from a study of T cells expressing NK-cell markers. TCRdb re-called the 5' RACE reads and catalogs CDR3 proteins one per entry, DNA excluded. The listing contains 500,000 to 600,000 distinct CDR3 sequences. Sequenced input: blood T cells: a sorted CD56 or NKG2C T cell subset, CD4+ or CD8+ T cells, or bulk PBMC T cells (not recorded which). This TCR came from a man aged 18 to 29 in good health.

CDR3 sequence: CSASLAQGSYEQYF. The chain couples TRBV20-1 to TRBJ2-7; TCRdb calls TRBD2, which cannot be checked without DNA. This CDR3 is 14 amino acids long. CDR1 and CDR2 from the germline V gene are DFQATT and SNEGSKA (reference sequence).